The TCR beta chain under discussion was sequenced for a study of human T cells and chemical hapten exposure. Study details: Alopecia areata, totalis or universalis affected patients who were mostly female. Points from the study as a whole: Having alopecia, the donors may differ immunologically from healthy people.

V shed 5 bases and J shed 0 bases, with 13 bases lying between them. Germline-derived CDR1 and CDR2 are SGHTA and FQGNSA. CDR3 length equals 15 residues. Regarding time point: patch test 1, 2 weeks after DPC sensitization. Treatment here: therapeutic diphenylcyclopropenone sensitization with weekly scalp DPC. TCRdb passed the RACE reads through MiXCR, listing each CDR3 protein once. The repertoire has about 360,000 distinct CDR3 sequences, about 4.8% of them found once; the top ten carry about 2.1%. This clonotype was counted at least ten times. What it binds is unknown. The chain uses TRBV7-2 and TRBJ2-5; D is unresolved. The sequence was obtained from a woman between 50 and 59 years old with alopecia areata. Some clones in this sample may be carry-over from other donors' samples. The input for sequencing was whole blood, taken in connection with sensitization to the hapten diphenylcyclopropenone (DPC). DNA of the CDR3: TGTGCCAGCAGCCCAGACCCCCTACACCAAGAGACCCAGTACTTC. Translating it yields CASSPDPLHQETQYF.